These 4 T cell receptor beta chains were all obtained from the same sample, sequenced in a study of beta chain features in type 1 diabetes. General study findings and limits: Within each of all four CD4+ subsets, Type 1 diabetes patients had TCRB CDR3s that were moderately but significantly shorter.

The isolated RNA, all of it, was reverse transcribed, so expressed TCRB transcripts were what got sequenced. Clones were sequenced by immunoSEQ multiplex PCR, and TCRdb holds only the in-frame ones, with some missing. The sample has about 280,000 clones; 14% to 15% are singletons. Their target antigens are unknown. The sequencing input was naive CD4+ T cells from blood. Receptor source: a man aged 18 to 35 with type 1 diabetes.

This clone was seen a handful of times. The chain combines TRBV27 with TRBJ2-3, with D possibly TRBD1 on 6 matching bases. From germline, CDR1 is MNHEY and CDR2 SMNVEV (reference sequence). V was clipped by 6 bases and J by 3 bases, with 16 bases between them. This CDR3 is built from 15 residues. The CDR3 loop reads CASSLFRGATDTQYF. The CDR3 bases are TGTGCCAGCAGCCTCTTCAGGGGCGCGACAGATACGCAGTATTTT.

The CDR3 region has the DNA TGCGCCAGCACCCCGGGAGGGAGGGACACTGAAGCTTTCTTT. Translating gives CASTPGGRDTEAFF. The V call is TRBV23-1, the J call TRBJ1-1, with unresolved D. TRBV23-1 is identified as an open reading frame with a role that is uncertain. V lost 7 bases, J lost 3 bases, and 15 bases lay in between. The CDR3 runs 14 residues.

In this sample, this clone turned up a few times. The chain joins TRBV29-1 to TRBJ2-3; 9 positions agree with TRBD2. Unmatched junction bases numbered 12, after V lost 5 bases and J lost 6 bases. This CDR3 spans 15 amino acids. Per germline, CDR1 SQVTM and CDR2 ANQGSEA. The CDR3: CSVSAGGPVVDTQYF. The CDR3 DNA reads TGCAGCGTTTCCGCGGGGGGGCCCGTAGTGGATACGCAGTATTTT.

The chain carries TRBV2 and TRBJ2-7, with D tentatively TRBD1 (6 bases). The V end lost 2 bases, the J end lost 4 bases, and 18 bases lay between the germline ends. Germline V gene data show CDR1 as SNHLY and CDR2 as FYNNEI. CDR3 length: 16 amino acids. The CDR3 here is CASSEPQGQQEYEQYF. The CDR3 DNA is TGTGCCAGCAGTGAACCCCAGGGGCAACAGGAATACGAGCAGTACTTC.